This section outlines one T cell receptor (beta chain) sequence together with its context. Original analysis: Reference gene primer amplification yielded estimated nucleated cell counts. TCRdb's copy holds only in-frame clones and misses some; the assay was immunoSEQ multiplex PCR. V, J and clone size reflect that table, while D and trimming were determined from the DNA. The sample has around 400,000 clones, 89% seen once. This sample stems from a study of blood T cell repertoires in COVID-19. Study as a whole: The study drew acute and convalescent COVID-19 samples from the United States, Italy and Spain.

The receptor's source is a man in his forties or fifties with acute or convalescent COVID-19. Sequences were obtained from peripheral blood.

The CDR3 is CASSVGQFTEAFF. CDR3 in DNA: TGTGCCAGCAGCGTGGGACAGTTCACTGAAGCTTTCTTT. The V call is TRBV9, the J call TRBJ1-1, with 7 nucleotides matching TRBD1. There are 13 residues in the CDR3. Germline values: CDR1 SGDLS, CDR2 YYNGEE. Trimming took 2 bases from V and 4 from J; bases not matched to a gene: 2.